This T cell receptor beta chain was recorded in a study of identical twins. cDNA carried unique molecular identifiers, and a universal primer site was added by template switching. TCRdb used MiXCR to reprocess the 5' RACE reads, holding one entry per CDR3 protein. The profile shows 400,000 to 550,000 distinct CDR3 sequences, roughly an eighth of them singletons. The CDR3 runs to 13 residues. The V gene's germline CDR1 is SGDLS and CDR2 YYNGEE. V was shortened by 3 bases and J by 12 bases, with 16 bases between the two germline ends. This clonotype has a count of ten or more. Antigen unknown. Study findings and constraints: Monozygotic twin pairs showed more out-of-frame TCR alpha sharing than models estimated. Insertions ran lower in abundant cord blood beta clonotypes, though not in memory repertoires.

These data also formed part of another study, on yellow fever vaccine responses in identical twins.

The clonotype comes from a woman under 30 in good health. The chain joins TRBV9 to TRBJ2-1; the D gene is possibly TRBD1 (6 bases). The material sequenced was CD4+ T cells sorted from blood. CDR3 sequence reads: CASSGGQSSWQFF. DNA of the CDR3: TGTGCCAGCAGCGGCGGACAGTCCTCGTGGCAGTTCTTC.